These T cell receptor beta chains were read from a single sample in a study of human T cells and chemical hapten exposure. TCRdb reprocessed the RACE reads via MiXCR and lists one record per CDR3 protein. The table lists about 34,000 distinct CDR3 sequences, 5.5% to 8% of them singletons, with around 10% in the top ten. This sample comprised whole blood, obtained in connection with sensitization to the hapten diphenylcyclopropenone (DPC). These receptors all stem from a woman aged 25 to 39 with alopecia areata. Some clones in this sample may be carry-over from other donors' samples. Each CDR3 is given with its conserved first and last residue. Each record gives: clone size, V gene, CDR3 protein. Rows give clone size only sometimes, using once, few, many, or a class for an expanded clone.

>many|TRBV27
CASSFLGLAGGRAGTDTQYF
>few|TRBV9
CASSAFSGANVLTF
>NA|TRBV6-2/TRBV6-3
CASRTPGTGELYEQYF
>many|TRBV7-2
CASSLVAGPGELFF
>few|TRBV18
CASSPPKGETQYF
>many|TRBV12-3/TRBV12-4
CASSQGLKGTSPLHF
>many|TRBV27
CASSPIDRDGYGYTF
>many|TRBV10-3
CAISELQGAHGYTF
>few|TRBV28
CASRDRANEKLFF
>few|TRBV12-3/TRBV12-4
CASRAAGQNEQYF
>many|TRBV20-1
CSATRWGRGEASAKNIQYF
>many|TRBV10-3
CAISDEQGIWTDTQYF
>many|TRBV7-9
CASSPSANQPQHF
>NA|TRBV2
CASSARGLNYGYTF
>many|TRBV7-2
CASSSLTGNNSPLHF
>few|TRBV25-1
CASSAHGYQETQYF
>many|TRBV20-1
CSAGGGGNYGYTF
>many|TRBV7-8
CASSRQGVGTGELFF
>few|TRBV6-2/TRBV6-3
CASSTTFSTPHF
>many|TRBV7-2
CASSRVQGDTQYF
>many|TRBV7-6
CASSLADRGRRDGANVLTF
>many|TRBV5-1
CASSLRRTDTQYF
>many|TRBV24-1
CATSDFSPDTQYF
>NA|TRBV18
CASSPTGNYGYTF
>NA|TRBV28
CASSDYDRRTTEAFF
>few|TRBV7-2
CASSGSGGVYNEQFF
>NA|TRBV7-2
CASSSYRAADEKLFF
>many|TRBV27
CASSLSAAYEQYF
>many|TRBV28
CASSSPENQPQHF
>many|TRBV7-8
CASSPRQILDQPQHF
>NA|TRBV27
CASRQTGGAEAFF
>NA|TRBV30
CAWSALPEKLFF
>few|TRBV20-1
CSVAPYTSTDEQYF